The present entry profiles one T cell receptor beta chain with its context. Based on its abundance in the sample, this clone is large (0.1 to 1%). The target of this receptor is not known. Base qualities are missing; no much larger clone stands one base away. These data come from a study of STAT3 mutations in large granular lymphocyte leukemia (dated by TCRdb to the late 2010s). Regarding the study in general: In roughly half of the longitudinally sequenced T-LGLL patients, canonical activating STAT3 mutations were detected. More than 15 representative T-LGLL cases were selected from an initial cohort of 200 to 250 LGL patients for longitudinal TCRbeta and STAT3 sequencing. As controls within the study, a couple of patients with natural killer LGL leukemia were also sequenced longitudinally. Over half of the T-LGLL patients were given one or more immunosuppressive therapy regimens, and around 40% of those treated had a hematologic response. Serial deep sequencing of TCRbeta CDR3 and STAT3 was performed in patients with T-cell large granular lymphocyte leukemia to reconstruct clonal hierarchy and dynamics. Patients were sequenced at 4 time points on average, with the number of samplings per patient ranging from 2 to 8.

DNA was extracted from blood mononuclear cells, and the same DNA was used for both TCR and STAT3 sequencing. An Illumina MiSeq was used to sequence the TCRbeta libraries, yielding an average of about 40,000 productive templates per sample. The immunoSEQ assay, which uses multiplex PCR amplification, was used to generate TCRbeta CDR3 libraries. The authors' pipeline ran thus. Repertoire diversity was computed as previously defined, with values near 0 indicating extremely monoclonal samples. What TCRdb holds here is the immuneACCESS table cut down to in-frame rearrangements. Part of the clones is not present; checked against another copy, under half of the missing clones reflect an unresolved V gene, and the others are unexplained. V and J calls and clone size come straight from that table; D and trimming were deduced from the DNA. The sample includes about 4,300 clones, with around 47% observed a single time. The ten largest clones represent more than 80% of the sample.

General study outcomes and caveats: Persisting codominant clonotypes in some patients meant a small but highly pathogenic clone may have been missed. Variable intervals between samplings and differing treatment regimens complicated linking therapy response to changes in TCR clonal burden. Because no samples were available when a clone first appeared, clonal expansion was inferred from samplings taken at other points. Every T-LGLL patient showed at least one immunodominant TCRbeta clonotype, and about half showed multiple immunodominant subclonotypes. Dominant TCR clone burden was found to exceed STAT3 mutant burden in several patients, suggesting that STAT3 mutation arose secondarily within a pre-expanded clone. TCR clonotype switching after therapy was observed in 6 of 18 patients, and all newly emerging clones were found to be STAT3 wild type.

The germline V gene encodes CDR1 SGHNT and CDR2 YYREEE (reference sequence). Germline trimming amounts to 4 bases on V and 5 bases on J, with 6 as the count of junction bases outside the gene matches. Counted from cysteine to phenylalanine, this CDR3 has 16 amino acids. The sequence is cut down to CDR3 DNA, 48 bases in frame from base 1. The TCR comes from a man aged 55 to 70 with T-cell large granular lymphocyte leukemia. Some clones in this sample may be carry-over from other donors' samples. The age is the age at diagnosis. Sequenced material: peripheral blood mononuclear cells. The chain is encoded by TRBV5-4 joined to TRBJ1-6, and 10 junctional nucleotides match TRBD1. The nucleotide sequence is given as TGTGCCAGCAGCCCCGGGACAGGGGCGAATAATTCACCCCTCCACTTT. It codes for CASSPGTGANNSPLHF. Where the CDR3 stops, the reference TRBV5-4 and TRBJ1-6 genes take over; the full variable domain is ETGVTQSPTHLIKTRGQQVTLRCSSQSGHNTVSWYQQALGQGPQFIFQYYREEENGRGNFPPRFSGLQFPNYSSELNVNALELDDSALYLCASSPGTGANNSPLHFGNGTRLTVT.